The T cell receptor beta chain under discussion was sequenced for a study of OX40 agonist ivuxolimab in advanced cancers. About the study as a whole: Ivuxolimab was an agonistic, fully human IgG2 monoclonal antibody directed against OX40 (CD134), a costimulatory receptor. Intravenous ivuxolimab was administered to patients every 2 weeks at six dose levels: 0.01, 0.1, 0.3, 1.5, 3 and 10 mg/kg. Of the approximately 54 patients in dose escalation, some 20 had hepatocellular carcinoma, about 15 had melanoma, 9 had renal cell carcinoma and 9 had head and neck cancer. A male proportion of approximately 83% and a mean age of about 60 years, ranging from about 23 to 79, were recorded for the dose-escalation cohort. Prior anti-PD-1, anti-PD-L1 or anti-CTLA-4 therapy was permitted, and 30% to 50% of dose-escalation patients had received checkpoint inhibitors. Three dose-escalation patients achieved partial responses, one with hepatocellular carcinoma and two with cutaneous melanoma. The purpose of peripheral TCRbeta sequencing was to test whether ivuxolimab changed TCR sequence diversity and led to clonal T-cell expansion. The paper describes the monotherapy dose-escalation part (N of about 52 patients) of the phase I trial of ivuxolimab. Paper-wide results and their limitations: Low levels of normalized T-cell clonal expansion were also shown by some nonresponding patients. After ivuxolimab, more expanded clones were found on average in CD8+ T cells than in CD4+ T cells. In the 0.1-3.0 mg/kg groups, partial responders were among the patients with the lowest normalized peripheral clonal expansion, particularly in CD8+ T cells. At doses from 0.1 to 3.0 mg/kg, clonal expansion was seen in both CD4+ and CD8+ blood T cells between baseline and week 6. The antigen specificity of the peripheral T cells that underwent clonal expansion was not determined.

The germline V gene sets CDR1 to MRHNA and CDR2 to SNTAGT. The germline ends are 9 bases apart after V is trimmed by 5 bases and J by 2 bases. The CDR3 numbers 13 residues from cysteine through phenylalanine. Only the CDR3 portion is preserved as DNA: 39 bases, with reading frame beginning at the first base. The sample holds a few counts of this clone. Its antigen target is currently unknown. Base-call qualities are not available, and no considerably larger clone is one nucleotide away. Patients with autoimmune disease history or receiving systemic immunosuppression were excluded from the trial. Peripheral blood for TCR sequencing was drawn from every dose cohort at baseline, at cycle 4 day 1 and at cycle 7 day 1. Samples came from an open-label, multicenter, first-in-human phase I dose-escalation trial of ivuxolimab. Adults with locally advanced or metastatic head and neck squamous cell, hepatocellular, melanoma or renal cell carcinoma were enrolled in the trial. Before TCR sequencing, CD4+ T cells and CD8+ T cells were sorted from peripheral blood as separate populations.

Genomic DNA was extracted from sorted cells for sequencing of the TCRbeta CDR3 region. The immunoSEQ Assay was used for sequencing of TCRbeta CDR3 regions. As stored in TCRdb, this immuneACCESS dataset retains in-frame rearrangements with V and J assigned. A fraction of the clones does not appear; measured against another copy, unresolved V genes explain less than half of the discrepancy, and the remainder lacks a known reason. The sample has 85,000 to 100,000 clones on record, over 75% of them singletons. Together, the top ten hold 3.5% to 4% of the sample. Recombination linked TRBV6-4 to TRBJ1-2; 6 matching bases give a weak D call of TRBD1. The TCR was taken from an adult with an advanced solid tumor such as melanoma, head and neck, liver or kidney cancer. The material sequenced was CD4+ or CD8+ T cells sorted from blood, taken in a trial of the OX40 agonist ivuxolimab. The CDR3 loop reads CASSRGQNYGYTF. The sequence in DNA is TGTGCCAGCAGTAGAGGACAGAACTATGGCTACACCTTC.